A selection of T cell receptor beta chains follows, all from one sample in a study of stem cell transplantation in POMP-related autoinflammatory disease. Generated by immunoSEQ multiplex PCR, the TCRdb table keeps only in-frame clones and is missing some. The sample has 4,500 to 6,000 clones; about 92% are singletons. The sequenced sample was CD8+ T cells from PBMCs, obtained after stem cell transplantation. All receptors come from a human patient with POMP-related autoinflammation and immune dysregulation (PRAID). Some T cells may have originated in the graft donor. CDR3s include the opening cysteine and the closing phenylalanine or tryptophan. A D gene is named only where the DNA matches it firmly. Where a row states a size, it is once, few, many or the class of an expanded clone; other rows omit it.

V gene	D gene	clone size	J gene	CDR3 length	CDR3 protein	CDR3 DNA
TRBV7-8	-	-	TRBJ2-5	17	CASSLDSSDPWGETQYF	TGTGCCAGCAGCTTAGACTCATCCGACCCTTGGGGGGAGACCCAGTACTTC
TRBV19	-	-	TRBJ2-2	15	CASSIPRRGTGELFF	TGTGCCAGTAGTATCCCGAGGAGGGGCACCGGGGAGCTGTTTTTT
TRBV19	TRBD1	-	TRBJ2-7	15	CASSKITDRVHEQYF	TGTGCCAGTAGTAAGATTACGGACAGGGTTCACGAGCAGTACTTC
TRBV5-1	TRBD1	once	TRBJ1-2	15	CASSLEGQGALGYTF	TGCGCCAGCAGCTTGGAAGGACAGGGGGCGCTTGGCTACACCTTC
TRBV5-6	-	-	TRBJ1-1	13	CASSLEGSEIAFF	TGTGCCAGCAGCTTGGAAGGTTCGGAAATAGCTTTCTTT
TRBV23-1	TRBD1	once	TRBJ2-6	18	CASSQGTGCVSGANVLTF	TGCGCCAGCAGCCAAGGGACAGGCTGCGTCTCTGGGGCCAACGTCCTGACTTTC
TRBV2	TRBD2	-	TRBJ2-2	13	CASPSGRAGELFF	TGTGCCAGCCCTAGCGGGAGGGCCGGGGAGCTGTTTTTT
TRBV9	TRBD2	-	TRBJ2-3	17	CASSPREREFPPDTQYF	TGTGCCAGCAGCCCCCGTGAGCGGGAGTTCCCCCCAGATACGCAGTATTTT
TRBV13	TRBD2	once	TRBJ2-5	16	CASSFMASGSKETQYF	TGTGCCAGCAGCTTCATGGCTAGCGGATCGAAAGAGACCCAGTACTTC
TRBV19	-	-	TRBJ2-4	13	CASSIGGGNIQYF	TGTGCCAGTAGTATAGGGGGGGGCAACATTCAGTACTTC
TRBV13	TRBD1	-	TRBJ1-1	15	CASSLRQGENTEAFF	TGTGCCAGCAGCCTGCGACAGGGGGAGAACACTGAAGCTTTCTTT
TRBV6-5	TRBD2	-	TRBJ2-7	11	CVLGEGVEQYF	TGTGTATTGGGGGAGGGCGTCGAGCAGTACTTC
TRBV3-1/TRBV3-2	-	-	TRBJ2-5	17	CASSQVRGSADQETQYF	TGTGCCAGCAGCCAGGTCCGGGGCAGCGCAGATCAAGAGACCCAGTACTTC
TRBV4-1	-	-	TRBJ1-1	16	CASSRWGTGENTEAFF	TGCGCCAGCAGCCGGTGGGGAACAGGAGAGAACACTGAAGCTTTCTTT
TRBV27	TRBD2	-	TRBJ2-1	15	CASSSPAGGPSEQFF	TGTGCCAGCAGTTCCCCAGCGGGAGGGCCGAGTGAGCAGTTCTTC
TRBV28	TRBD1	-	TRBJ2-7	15	CASSLYETGGREQYF	TGTGCCAGCAGTTTATACGAGACAGGGGGTCGAGAGCAGTACTTC
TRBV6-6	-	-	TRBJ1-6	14	CASSYSLTGSPLHF	TGTGCCAGCAGTTACTCCCTCACCGGTTCACCCCTCCACTTT
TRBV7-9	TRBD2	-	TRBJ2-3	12	CASRSGVDTQYF	TGTGCCAGCCGGAGCGGGGTAGATACGCAGTATTTT
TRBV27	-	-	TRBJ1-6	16	CASSPGTIEFNSPLHF	TGTGCCAGCAGTCCGGGAACCATAGAATTTAATTCACCCCTCCACTTT
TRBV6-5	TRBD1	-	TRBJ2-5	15	CASRLAGGEGETQYF	TGTGCCAGCAGGCTGGCAGGGGGCGAGGGGGAGACCCAGTACTTC
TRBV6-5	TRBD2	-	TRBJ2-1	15	CASRLAGVAYNEQFF	TGTGCCAGCAGATTAGCGGGAGTCGCCTACAATGAGCAGTTCTTC
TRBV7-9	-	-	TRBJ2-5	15	CASSLTQGRQETQYF	TGTGCCAGCAGCTTAACACAGGGCCGGCAAGAGACCCAGTACTTC